These 12 T cell receptor beta chains were all obtained from the same sample, sequenced in a study of cytomegalovirus exposure and HLA in healthy donors. Vbeta (60) and Jbeta (13) primers were used in the PCR. Assay used: immunoSEQ multiplex PCR; TCRdb lists only in-frame clones, some missing. The sample lists fewer than 200,000 clones, 82% occurring once. Material for sequencing was PBMCs. The source is a girl between 10 and 17 years old in good health and CMV-seropositive.

The genes are TRBV25-1 and TRBJ2-3; 8 positions match TRBD2. CDR1 is MGHDK, CDR2 SYGVNS, per germline. This CDR3 spans 15 amino acids. J lost 4 bases, V lost 7 bases, and 10 bases had no gene match. Here the CDR3 reads CASNEGRGEADTQYF. The CDR3, as DNA: TGTGCCAGCAACGAGGGGCGGGGGGAGGCAGATACGCAGTATTTT. The full variable domain, in which reference TRBV25-1 and TRBJ2-3 provide the parts outside the CDR3, is EADIYQTPRYLVIGTGKKITLECSQTMGHDKMYWYQQDPGMELHLIHYSYGVNSTEKGDLSSESTVSRIRTEHFPLTLESARPSHTSQYLCASNEGRGEADTQYFGPGTRLTVL.

The chain uses TRBV5-1 and TRBJ2-5; TRBD1 matches at 8 bases. Germline trimming cut 3 bases from V and 4 bases from J; bases unmatched to any gene: 5. CDR1 and CDR2 from the germline V gene are SGHRS and YFSETQ. The CDR3 length is 14 residues. This CDR3 reads CASSSIGQGETQYF. CDR3 nucleotides: TGCGCCAGCAGCTCGATCGGACAGGGAGAGACCCAGTACTTC.

This chain connects TRBV7-3 to TRBJ1-5; no clear D gene. V was clipped by 5 bases and J by 6 bases, with 11 bases between them. CDR3 length: 13 amino acids. CDR1 is SGHTA and CDR2 is FQGTGA in the germline V gene. The CDR3, as DNA: TGTGCCAGCAGCCCCGACTCGGGTCAGCCCCAGCATTTT. It codes for CASSPDSGQPQHF.

The chain joins TRBV27 to TRBJ2-5, with D perhaps matching TRBD1 (6 bases). Trimming pared 3 bases from V and 4 bases from J, leaving 9 bases between. Germline values: CDR1 MNHEY, CDR2 SMNVEV (reference sequence). CDR3 length equals 13 residues. The CDR3 DNA reads as TGTGCCAGCAGTTTGGACAGAGGAGAGACCCAGTACTTC. Its translation: CASSLDRGETQYF.

This clone occurred once. This rearrangement joins TRBV5-6 to TRBJ2-3; D not resolved. The CDR3 has 14 amino acids. Germline V lookup: CDR1 SGHDT, CDR2 YYEEEE. V was clipped by 5 bases and J by 6 bases, with 16 bases between them. The CDR3 sequence: CASRAALRFDTQYF. CDR3 sequence (DNA): TGTGCCAGCAGAGCCGCCCTCAGGTTCGATACGCAGTATTTT.

This sequence joins TRBV27 and TRBJ1-5; TRBD1 agrees at 9 bases. Germline V gene lookup returns CDR1 MNHEY and CDR2 SMNVEV (reference sequence). The CDR3 runs 15 residues. V lost 5 bases to trimming and J lost 1 base; unmatched junction nucleotides: 3. This chain's CDR3 is CASSEGQGSNQPQHF. DNA of the CDR3: TGTGCCAGCAGTGAGGGACAGGGAAGCAATCAGCCCCAGCATTTT.

V is TRBV4-1 and J is TRBJ1-2, with D uncertain. CDR1 and CDR2 from the germline V gene are MGHRA and YSYEKL. The V and J ends lost 0 bases and 8 bases respectively, with 13 bases between them. The CDR3 covers 14 residues. CDR3 nucleotides: TGCGCCAGCAGCCAAGATCAGATATCGGGGGGCTACACCTTC. It is translated as CASSQDQISGGYTF.

The J gene is TRBJ2-2, the V gene TRBV30; TRBD2 aligns across 10 bases. The CDR3 is made up of 15 amino acids. Unmatched junction bases numbered 3, after V lost 0 bases and J lost 5 bases. Per germline, CDR1 GTSNPN and CDR2 SVGIG (reference sequence). The CDR3 DNA reads TGTGCCTGGAGTGTTTTACTAGCGGGAACCGGGGAGCTGTTTTTT. Translation gives CAWSVLLAGTGELFF.

CDR3: CASIPPGSGANVLTF. CDR3 coding DNA: TGTGCCAGCATCCCCCCCGGGTCTGGGGCCAACGTCCTGACTTTC. The rearrangement joins TRBV7-2 to TRBJ2-6; D unresolved. V lost 7 bases, J lost 1 base, and 11 bases lay in between. The germline gives CDR1 SGHTA, CDR2 FQGNSA. There are 15 residues in the CDR3.

The rearrangement uses TRBV2 and TRBJ1-4, with TRBD1 identical over 7 bases. CDR1 and CDR2 (germline): SNHLY, FYNNEI. The CDR3 length is 14 residues. V lost 6 bases, J lost 8 bases, and 9 bases stayed unmatched. This chain's CDR3 is CASREGALREKLFF. DNA of the CDR3: TGTGCCAGCAGAGAGGGGGCTTTGAGAGAAAAACTGTTTTTT. Using reference TRBV2 and TRBJ1-4 for the parts outside the CDR3, the full variable domain is EPEVTQTPSHQVTQMGQEVILRCVPISNHLYFYWYRQILGQKVEFLVSFYNNEISEKSEIFDDQFSVERPDGSNFTLKIRSTKLEDSAMYFCASREGALREKLFFGSGTQLSVL.

The J gene is TRBJ2-7, the V gene TRBV19; 7 nucleotides align to TRBD2. CDR1 and CDR2 (germline): LNHDA, SQIVND (reference sequence). This CDR3 spans 15 amino acids. V trimming: 10 bases; J trimming: 4 bases; junction bases outside the gene matches: 16. The CDR3 nucleotides read TGTGCCACCCGGACCCTCCGGGGGGAGGGATACGAGCAGTACTTC. Translated: CATRTLRGEGYEQYF.

This clone was found a few times. The chain uses TRBV6-1 and TRBJ2-7; the match to TRBD1 covers 10 bases. J was trimmed by 6 bases and V by 7 bases; bases with no gene match: 6. The germline CDR1 and CDR2 sequences are MNHNS and SASEGT. This CDR3 is built from 13 residues. CDR3 coding DNA: TGTGCCAGCAAGGGGACAGGGGTCCCCGAGCAGTACTTC. Translation gives CASKGTGVPEQYF.